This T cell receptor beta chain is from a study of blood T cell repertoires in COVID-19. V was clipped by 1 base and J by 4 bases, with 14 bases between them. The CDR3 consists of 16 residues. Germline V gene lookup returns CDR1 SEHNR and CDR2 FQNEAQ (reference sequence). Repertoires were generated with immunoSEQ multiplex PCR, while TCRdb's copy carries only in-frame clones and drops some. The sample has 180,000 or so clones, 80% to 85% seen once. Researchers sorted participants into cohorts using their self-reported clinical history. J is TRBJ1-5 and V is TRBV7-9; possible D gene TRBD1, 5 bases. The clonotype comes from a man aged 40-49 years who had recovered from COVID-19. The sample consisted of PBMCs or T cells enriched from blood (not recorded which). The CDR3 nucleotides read TGTGCCAGCAGCTTAGGGAGGGGCGCGGTTAATCAGCCCCAGCATTTT. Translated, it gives CASSLGRGAVNQPQHF. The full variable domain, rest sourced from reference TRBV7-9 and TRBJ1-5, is DTGVSQNPRHKITKRGQNVTFRCDPISEHNRLYWYRQTLGQGPEFLTYFQNEAQLEKSRLLSDRFSAERPKGSFSTLEIQRTEQGDSAMYLCASSLGRGAVNQPQHFGDGTRLSIL.